This entry features one T cell receptor beta chain sequence. Trimming at V came to 0 bases and at J to 5 bases, leaving 10 bases not matched to a gene. The CDR3 covers 17 residues. Germline V gives CDR1 WSHSY, CDR2 SAAADI. This sample is part of a study of technical replicates of blood from several donors. The protocol was immunoSEQ multiplex PCR, while the TCRdb copy is restricted to in-frame clones and leaves out a portion. The sample lists 75,000 to 95,000 clones, around 96% occurring once. The chain employs TRBV10-2 and TRBJ1-2; 9 nucleotides align to TRBD1. The TCR originated in a human donor in good health. Specimen: T cells isolated from PBMCs. The CDR3 nucleotides are TGCGCCAGCAGTGAGTCGGTTTCCGCCGGACAGGGGTATGGCTACACCTTC. Translating gives CASSESVSAGQGYGYTF.